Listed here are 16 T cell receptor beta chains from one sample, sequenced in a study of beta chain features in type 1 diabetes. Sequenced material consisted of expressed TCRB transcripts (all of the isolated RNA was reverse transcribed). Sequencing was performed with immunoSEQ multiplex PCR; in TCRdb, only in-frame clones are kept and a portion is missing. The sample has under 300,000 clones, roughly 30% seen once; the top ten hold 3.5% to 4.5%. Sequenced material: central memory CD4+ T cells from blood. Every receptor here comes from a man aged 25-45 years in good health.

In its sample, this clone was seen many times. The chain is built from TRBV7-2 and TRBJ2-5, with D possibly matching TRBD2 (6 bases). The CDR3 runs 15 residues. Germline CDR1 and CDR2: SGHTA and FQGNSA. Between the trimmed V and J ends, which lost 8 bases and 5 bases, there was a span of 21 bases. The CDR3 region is CASLGQAGPAETQYF. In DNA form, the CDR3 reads TGTGCCAGCTTAGGGCAAGCGGGCCCCGCGGAGACCCAGTACTTC.

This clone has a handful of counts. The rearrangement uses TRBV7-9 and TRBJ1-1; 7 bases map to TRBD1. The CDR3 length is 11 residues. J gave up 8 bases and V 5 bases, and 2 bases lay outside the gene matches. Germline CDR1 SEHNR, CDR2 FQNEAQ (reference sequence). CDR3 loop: CASSIQGEAFF. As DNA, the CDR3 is TGTGCCAGCAGCATACAGGGGGAAGCTTTCTTT.

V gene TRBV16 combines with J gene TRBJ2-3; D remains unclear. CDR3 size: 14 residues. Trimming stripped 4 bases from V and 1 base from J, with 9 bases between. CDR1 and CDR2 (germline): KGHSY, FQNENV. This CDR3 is CASSPGRGTDTQYF. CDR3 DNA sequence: TGTGCCAGCAGCCCCGGGCGCGGCACAGATACGCAGTATTTT.

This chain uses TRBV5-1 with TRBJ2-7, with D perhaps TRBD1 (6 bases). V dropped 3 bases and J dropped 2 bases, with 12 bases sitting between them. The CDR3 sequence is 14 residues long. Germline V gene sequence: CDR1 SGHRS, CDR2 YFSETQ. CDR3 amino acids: CASSSATGTYEQYF. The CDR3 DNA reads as TGCGCCAGCAGCTCGGCGACAGGAACCTACGAGCAGTACTTC.

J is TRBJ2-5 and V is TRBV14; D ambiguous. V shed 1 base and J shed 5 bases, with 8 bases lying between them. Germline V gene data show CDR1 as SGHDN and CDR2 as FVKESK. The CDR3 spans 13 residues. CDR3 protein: CASSQALRETQYF. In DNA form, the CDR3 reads TGTGCCAGCAGCCAAGCATTACGGGAGACCCAGTACTTC.

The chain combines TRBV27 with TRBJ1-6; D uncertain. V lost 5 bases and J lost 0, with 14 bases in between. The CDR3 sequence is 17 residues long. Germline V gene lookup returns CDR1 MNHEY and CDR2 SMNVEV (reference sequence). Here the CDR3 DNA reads TGTGCCAGCAGTCAAAACCTCCGTAGCTCCTATAATTCACCCCTCCACTTT. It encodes CASSQNLRSSYNSPLHF.

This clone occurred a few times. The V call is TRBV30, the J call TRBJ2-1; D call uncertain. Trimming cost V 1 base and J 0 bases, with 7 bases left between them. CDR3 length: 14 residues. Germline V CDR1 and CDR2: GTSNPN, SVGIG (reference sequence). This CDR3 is CAWSGYSSYNEQFF. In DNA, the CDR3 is TGTGCCTGGAGTGGGTACAGCTCCTACAATGAGCAGTTCTTC.

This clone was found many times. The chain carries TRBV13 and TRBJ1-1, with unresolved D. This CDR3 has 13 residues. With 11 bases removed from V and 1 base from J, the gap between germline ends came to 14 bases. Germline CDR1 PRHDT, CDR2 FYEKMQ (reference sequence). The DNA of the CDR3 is TGTGCCTGCCGGACGGACCAGAACACTGAAGCTTTCTTT. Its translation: CACRTDQNTEAFF. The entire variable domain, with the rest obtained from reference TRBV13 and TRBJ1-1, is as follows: AAGVIQSPRHLIKEKRETATLKCYPIPRHDTVYWYQQGPGQDPQFLISFYEKMQSDKGSIPDRFSAQQFSDYHSELNMSSLELGDSALYFCACRTDQNTEAFFGQGTRLTVV.

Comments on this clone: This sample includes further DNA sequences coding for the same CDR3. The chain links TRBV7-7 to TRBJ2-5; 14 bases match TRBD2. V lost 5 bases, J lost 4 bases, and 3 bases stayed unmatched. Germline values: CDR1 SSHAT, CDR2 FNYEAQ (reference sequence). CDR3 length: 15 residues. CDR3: CASSPGLAGGETQYF. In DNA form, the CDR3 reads TGTGCCAGCAGCCCTGGACTAGCGGGGGGAGAGACCCAGTACTTC.

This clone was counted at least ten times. CDR3 loop: CASSATGGGELFF. The CDR3 DNA is TGTGCCAGTAGTGCCACCGGGGGCGGGGAGCTGTTTTTT. This rearrangement joins TRBV19 to TRBJ2-2; possibly TRBD2 for D (6 bases). This CDR3 spans 13 amino acids. From germline, CDR1 is LNHDA and CDR2 SQIVND (reference sequence). The V end lost 5 bases, the J end lost 7 bases, and 11 bases lay between the germline ends.

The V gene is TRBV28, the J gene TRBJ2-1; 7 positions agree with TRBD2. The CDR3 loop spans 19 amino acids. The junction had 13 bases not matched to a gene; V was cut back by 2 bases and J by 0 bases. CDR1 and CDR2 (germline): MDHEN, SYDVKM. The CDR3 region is CASSLSSWASGSSYNEQFF. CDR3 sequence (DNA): TGTGCCAGCAGTTTAAGTTCTTGGGCTAGCGGTAGCTCCTACAATGAGCAGTTCTTC.

The CDR3 sequence is CASSPRGVTGNTIYF. In DNA form, the CDR3 reads TGTGCCAGCAGCCCGCGAGGGGTGACTGGAAACACCATATATTTT. V and J are TRBV7-2 and TRBJ1-3, with a tentative D call TRBD1 (5 bases). CDR3 length: 15 amino acids. Germline CDR1 and CDR2: SGHTA and FQGNSA. The germline V and J ends were trimmed by 5 bases and 2 bases, with 13 bases remaining between them.

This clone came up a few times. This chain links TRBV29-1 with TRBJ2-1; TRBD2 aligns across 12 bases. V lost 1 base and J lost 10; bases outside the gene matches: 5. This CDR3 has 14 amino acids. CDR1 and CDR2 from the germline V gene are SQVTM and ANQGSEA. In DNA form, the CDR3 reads TGCAGCGTTGAAGGACTAGCGGGAGTGGGAGAGCAGTTCTTC. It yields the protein CSVEGLAGVGEQFF.

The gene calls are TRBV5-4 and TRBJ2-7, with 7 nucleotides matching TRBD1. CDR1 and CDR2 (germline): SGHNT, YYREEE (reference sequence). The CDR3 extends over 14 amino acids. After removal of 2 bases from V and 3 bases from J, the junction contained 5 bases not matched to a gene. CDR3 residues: CASSFGTGVYEQYF. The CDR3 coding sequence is TGTGCCAGCAGCTTCGGTACAGGGGTCTACGAGCAGTACTTC.

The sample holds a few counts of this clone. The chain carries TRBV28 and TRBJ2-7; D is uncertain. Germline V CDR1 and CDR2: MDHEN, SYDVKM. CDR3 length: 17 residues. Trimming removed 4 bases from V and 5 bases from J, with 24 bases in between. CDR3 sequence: CASSSNPLTEKGNEQYF. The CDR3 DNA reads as TGTGCCAGCAGTTCTAATCCTCTGACCGAAAAGGGCAACGAGCAGTACTTC.

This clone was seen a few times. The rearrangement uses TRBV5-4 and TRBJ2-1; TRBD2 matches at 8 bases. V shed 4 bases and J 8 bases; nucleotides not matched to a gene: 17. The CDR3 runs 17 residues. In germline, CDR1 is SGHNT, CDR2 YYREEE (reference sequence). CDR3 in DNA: TGTGCCAGCAGCCGACGGAGCGGGACTAGGGTGATCGATGAGCAGTTCTTC. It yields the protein CASSRRSGTRVIDEQFF.